This T cell receptor (beta chain) was sequenced during a study of identical twins. This clonotype showed up just a few times. Its antigen is undetermined. TCRdb re-called the 5' RACE reads through MiXCR, storing one row per CDR3 protein. The sample has some 440,000 distinct CDR3 sequences, roughly a quarter seen once. Notes on the study in general: Excess sharing between twins was weaker in beta out-of-frame sequences.

V trimming: 0 bases; J trimming: 5 bases; junction bases outside the gene matches: 12. The CDR3 is made up of 17 amino acids. The germline V gene encodes CDR1 SGHRS and CDR2 YFSETQ. These data also featured in a second study, about T cells expressing NK-cell markers. From that report: Among the eight sequenced donors, seven tested HCMV-seropositive and one tested seronegative.

The sequenced material came from CD4+ T cells sorted from blood. This receptor was obtained from a woman aged 18-29 years in good health. V gene TRBV5-1 combines with J gene TRBJ2-5, with 8 positions matching TRBD1. For the CDR3, the DNA is TGCGCCAGCAGCTTGGGGAGAGACAGGGGATATACGGAGACCCAGTACTTC. It translates to CASSLGRDRGYTETQYF.